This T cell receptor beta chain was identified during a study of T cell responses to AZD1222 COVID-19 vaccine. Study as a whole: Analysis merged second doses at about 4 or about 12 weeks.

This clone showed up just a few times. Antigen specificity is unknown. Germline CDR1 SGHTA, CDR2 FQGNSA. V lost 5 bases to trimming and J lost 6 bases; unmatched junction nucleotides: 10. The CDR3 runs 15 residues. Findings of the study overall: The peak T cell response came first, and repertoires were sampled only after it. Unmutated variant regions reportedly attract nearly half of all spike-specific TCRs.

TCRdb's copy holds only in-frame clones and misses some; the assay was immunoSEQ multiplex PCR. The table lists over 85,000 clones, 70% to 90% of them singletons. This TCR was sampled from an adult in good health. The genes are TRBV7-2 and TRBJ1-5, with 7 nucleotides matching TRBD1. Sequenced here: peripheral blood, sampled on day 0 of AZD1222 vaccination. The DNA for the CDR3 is TGTGCCAGCAGCCCAGGGGGACAGCAGGGTCAGCCCCAGCATTTT. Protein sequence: CASSPGGQQGQPQHF.